This entry describes one T cell receptor beta chain. The source of the sample is a study of cytomegalovirus exposure and HLA in healthy donors. The PCR employed 60 Vbeta primers together with 13 Jbeta primers. Clones were read by immunoSEQ multiplex PCR, and TCRdb kept only the in-frame ones, dropping some. Here the sample spans a few hundred thousand clones, about four fifths being singletons. V was shortened by 3 bases and J by 8 bases, with 12 bases between the two germline ends. This CDR3 has 13 amino acids. Germline V gene data show CDR1 as SGHDT and CDR2 as YYEEEE. Sequencing was carried out using PBMCs. The sequence was obtained from a girl aged 2 to 9 in good health and CMV-seronegative. V usage is TRBV5-6 and J usage is TRBJ2-1, with D perhaps matching TRBD2 (6 bases). The CDR3 loop reads CASSSGRDYEQFF. The CDR3 DNA sequence: TGTGCCAGCAGCTCGGGAAGGGACTATGAGCAGTTCTTC.